This T cell receptor (beta chain) was sequenced during a study of T cell responses to AZD1222 COVID-19 vaccine. General observations from the study: An increase in Spike-specific TCR breadth and depth was observed after two AZD1222 doses. Regions left unmutated in variants are reportedly the target of nearly half of spike-specific TCRs. Possibly, clonal diversity was underestimated; donors were largely white British and included more females.

CDR1 is SGHNT, CDR2 YENEEA, per germline. J lost 3 bases, V lost 5 bases, and 7 bases had no gene match. This CDR3 is built from 15 residues. Assay used: immunoSEQ multiplex PCR; TCRdb lists only in-frame clones, some missing. The repertoire holds 200,000 or so clones, around 90% seen once, with roughly 6% in the top ten. Of note for this clone: The antigen is not known.

This chain joins TRBV11-3 and TRBJ2-1; 7 bases fit TRBD2. The TCR sequence derives from an adult in good health. This specimen was peripheral blood, taken on day 0 of AZD1222 vaccination. The CDR3 sequence is CASSDPRDYYNEQFF. The CDR3 nucleotides read TGTGCCAGCAGCGATCCTCGGGACTACTACAATGAGCAGTTCTTC. Filled out from reference TRBV11-3 and TRBJ2-1, the complete variable domain reads EAGVVQSPRYKIIEKKQPVAFWCNPISGHNTLYWYLQNLGQGPELLIRYENEEAVDDSQLPKDRFSAERLKGVDSTLKIQPAELGDSAVYLCASSDPRDYYNEQFFGPGTRLTVL.